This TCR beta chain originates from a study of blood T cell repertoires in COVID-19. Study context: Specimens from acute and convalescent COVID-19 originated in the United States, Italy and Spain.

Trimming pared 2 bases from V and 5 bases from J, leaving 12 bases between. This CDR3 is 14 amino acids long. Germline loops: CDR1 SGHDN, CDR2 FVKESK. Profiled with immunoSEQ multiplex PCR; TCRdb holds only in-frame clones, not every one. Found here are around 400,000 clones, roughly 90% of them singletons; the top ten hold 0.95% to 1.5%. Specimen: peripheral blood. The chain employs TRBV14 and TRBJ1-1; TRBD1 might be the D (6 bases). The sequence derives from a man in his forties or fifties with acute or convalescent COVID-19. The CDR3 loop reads CASSQQKRGTEAFF. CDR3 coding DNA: TGTGCCAGCAGCCAACAGAAGAGGGGGACTGAAGCTTTCTTT.